This TCR beta chain originates from a study of metastatic and nonmetastatic thyroid tumors. Looking at the study overall: Malignant and benign thyroid patients had repertoires compared in peripheral blood and tumor or nodule tissue.

This clone is categorized as medium-sized. What it binds is unknown. Authors' processing steps: Researchers built a distant-metastasis classifier for papillary thyroid cancer that drew on CDR3 differences across clinicopathological groups. TCRdb reassembled clones from the PCR reads with MiXCR. The V and J calls and clone size are TCRdb's, not the authors'. The table includes some 25,000 clones, approximately 20% detected once. The CDR3 consists of 14 residues. V was pared by 3 bases and J by 8 bases, with 4 bases of the junction left unmatched. CDR1 is MNHNS, CDR2 SASEGT, per germline. Patients underwent thyroid surgery, and none had received any treatment before it. General study results and limits: Patients with malignant thyroid tumors reportedly had significantly higher TCR beta diversity than those with benign nodules, in blood and tumor.

J is TRBJ1-2 and V is TRBV6-1; 12 positions agree with TRBD1. The TCR comes from a female donor with papillary thyroid cancer or a benign thyroid nodule (not recorded which). Some clones in this sample may be carry-over from other donors' samples. Sequenced sample: blood. CDR3 nucleotides: TGTGCCAGCAGTGAGGGACAGGGGGCAGAAGGCTACACCTTC. Translated: CASSEGQGAEGYTF.